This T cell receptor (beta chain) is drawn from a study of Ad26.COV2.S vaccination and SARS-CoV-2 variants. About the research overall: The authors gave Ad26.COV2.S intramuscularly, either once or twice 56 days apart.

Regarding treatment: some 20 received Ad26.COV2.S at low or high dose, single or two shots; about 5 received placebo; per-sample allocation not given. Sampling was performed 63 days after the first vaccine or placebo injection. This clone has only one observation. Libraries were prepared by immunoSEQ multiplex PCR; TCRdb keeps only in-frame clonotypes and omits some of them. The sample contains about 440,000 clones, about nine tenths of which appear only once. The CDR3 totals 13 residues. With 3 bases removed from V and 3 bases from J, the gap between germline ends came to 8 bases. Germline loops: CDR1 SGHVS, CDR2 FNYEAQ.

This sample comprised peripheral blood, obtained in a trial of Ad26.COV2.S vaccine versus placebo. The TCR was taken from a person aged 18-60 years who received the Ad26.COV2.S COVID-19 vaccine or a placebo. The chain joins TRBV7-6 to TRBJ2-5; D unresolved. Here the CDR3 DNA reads TGTGCCAGCAGCTTCTCCGGAGAAGAGACCCAGTACTTC. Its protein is CASSFSGEETQYF. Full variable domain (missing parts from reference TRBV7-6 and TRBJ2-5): GAGVSQSPRYKVTKRGQDVALRCDPISGHVSLYWYRQALGQGPEFLTYFNYEAQQDKSGLPNDRFSAERPEGSISTLTIQRTEQRDSAMYRCASSFSGEETQYFGPGTRLLVL.